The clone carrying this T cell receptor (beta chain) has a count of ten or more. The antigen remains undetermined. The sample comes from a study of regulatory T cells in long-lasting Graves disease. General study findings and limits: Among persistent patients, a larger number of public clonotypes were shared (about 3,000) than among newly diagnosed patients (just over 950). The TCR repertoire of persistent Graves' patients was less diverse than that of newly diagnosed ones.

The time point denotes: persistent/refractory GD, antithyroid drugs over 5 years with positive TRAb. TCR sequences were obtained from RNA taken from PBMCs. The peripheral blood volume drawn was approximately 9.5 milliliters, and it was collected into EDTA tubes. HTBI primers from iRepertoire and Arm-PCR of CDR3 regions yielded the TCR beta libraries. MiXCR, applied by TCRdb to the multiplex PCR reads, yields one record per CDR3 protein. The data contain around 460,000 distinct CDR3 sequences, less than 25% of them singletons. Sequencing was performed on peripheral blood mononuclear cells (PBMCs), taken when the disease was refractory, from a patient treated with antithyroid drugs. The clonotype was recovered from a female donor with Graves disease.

The CDR3 DNA reads TGCAGTGCTAGTAGCAGTTACACTGAAGCTTTCTTT. Amino acid sequence: CSASSSYTEAFF. This chain connects TRBV20-1 to TRBJ1-1; no clear D. Germline V gene data show CDR1 as DFQATT and CDR2 as SNEGSKA (reference sequence). The germline V and J ends were trimmed by 3 bases and 3 bases, with 8 bases remaining between them. The CDR3 loop spans 12 amino acids.